One sample yielded the 14 T cell receptor beta chains listed below, sequenced in a study of blood T cell repertoires in COVID-19. Assay used: immunoSEQ multiplex PCR; TCRdb lists only in-frame clones, some missing. This table has 200,000 to 250,000 clones, roughly 90% appearing once. Input material: peripheral blood. Every receptor here comes from a woman between 40 and 55 years old who had recovered from COVID-19.

The rearrangement uses TRBV5-5 and TRBJ1-2; possibly TRBD1 for D (5 bases). Germline V CDR1 and CDR2: SGHKS, YYEKEE (reference sequence). Trimming cost V 3 bases and J 2 bases, with 17 bases left between them. This CDR3 has 16 residues. CDR3 sequence: CASSSDTERTNYGYTF. The CDR3 DNA follows: TGTGCCAGCAGCTCGGACACGGAGAGGACGAACTATGGCTACACCTTC.

The V and J genes are TRBV7-2 and TRBJ1-5; TRBD1 agrees at 8 bases. Unmatched junction bases numbered 10, after V lost 5 bases and J lost 4 bases. The CDR3 sequence is 16 residues long. Germline V CDR1 and CDR2: SGHTA, FQGNSA. Here the CDR3 reads CASSPPGDRGNQPQHF. CDR3 nucleotides: TGTGCCAGCAGCCCACCGGGCGACAGGGGAAATCAGCCCCAGCATTTT.

The V and J genes are TRBV7-3 and TRBJ2-3; 11 nucleotides match TRBD2. V lost 4 bases to trimming and J lost 4 bases; unmatched junction nucleotides: 7. There are 16 residues in the CDR3. Germline CDR1 and CDR2: SGHTA and FQGTGA. CDR3 in amino acids: CASSSRTSGWADTQYF. In nucleotides, the CDR3 is TGTGCCAGCAGCTCCCGGACTAGCGGGTGGGCAGATACGCAGTATTTT.

Ten or more counts support this clone. The rearrangement joins TRBV15 to TRBJ2-1, with TRBD2 identical over 8 bases. In germline, CDR1 is LNHNV, CDR2 YYDKDF (reference sequence). This CDR3 contains 15 residues. After removal of 0 bases from V and 3 bases from J, the junction contained 1 base not matched to a gene. The CDR3 loop is CATSREAGDYNEQFF. The CDR3 DNA reads as TGTGCCACCAGCAGAGAAGCGGGAGACTACAATGAGCAGTTCTTC.

This chain connects TRBV6-5 to TRBJ2-7; 8 positions agree with TRBD1. Trimming removed 6 bases from V and 0 bases from J; junction bases left unmatched: 7. The CDR3 has 15 amino acids. Germline V lookup: CDR1 MNHEY, CDR2 SVGAGI. The chain's CDR3 is CASRDPGQASYEQYF. The CDR3 DNA sequence: TGTGCCAGCAGGGACCCGGGACAGGCCTCCTACGAGCAGTACTTC.

The V and J genes are TRBV4-3 and TRBJ2-1; 7 bases line up with TRBD1. Per germline, CDR1 LGHNA and CDR2 YSLEER. J was trimmed by 9 bases and V by 3 bases; bases with no gene match: 14. This CDR3 has 16 residues. Here the CDR3 reads CASSQTLRSTGIEQFF. The CDR3, as DNA: TGCGCCAGCAGCCAGACCCTGAGATCGACAGGGATTGAGCAGTTCTTC.

This chain uses TRBV14 with TRBJ2-2, with 8 bases fitting TRBD2. The CDR3 has 16 amino acids. Germline CDR1 and CDR2: SGHDN and FVKESK. The ends lost 5 bases at V and 1 base at J; junction bases unmatched: 6. The CDR3, as DNA: TGTGCCAGCAGCGGTCTAGCGGGCCTGAACACCGGGGAGCTGTTTTTT. Translating it yields CASSGLAGLNTGELFF.

The V gene is TRBV9, the J gene TRBJ2-6, with D perhaps TRBD2 (6 bases). CDR1 is SGDLS, CDR2 YYNGEE, per germline. The germline V and J ends were trimmed by 2 bases and 2 bases, with 14 bases remaining between them. The CDR3 runs 17 residues. The CDR3 reads CASSVARASAGANVLTF. The CDR3 bases are TGTGCCAGCAGCGTCGCGCGGGCTAGCGCTGGGGCCAACGTCCTGACTTTC. Combining the CDR3 with reference TRBV9 and TRBJ2-6 gives the whole variable domain DSGVTQTPKHLITATGQRVTLRCSPRSGDLSVYWYQQSLDQGLQFLIQYYNGEERAKGNILERFSAQQFPDLHSELNLSSLELGDSALYFCASSVARASAGANVLTFGAGSRLTVL.

The rearrangement uses TRBV18 and TRBJ1-1; D uncertain. The length of the CDR3 is 16 residues. Trimming took off 2 bases at V and 5 bases at J, with 18 bases between the two ends. From germline, CDR1 is KGHSH and CDR2 LQKENI. CDR3 sequence (DNA): TGTGCCAGCTCACCATACGACGGGTCCGGTTTAACTGAAGCTTTCTTT. Protein: CASSPYDGSGLTEAFF.

The CDR3 region is CASSRTGGQRNTEAFF. Written as DNA, the CDR3 is TGCGCCAGCAGCCGCACGGGGGGGCAAAGGAACACTGAAGCTTTCTTT. The chain combines TRBV4-3 with TRBJ1-1; D is possibly TRBD1 (6 bases). There are 16 residues in the CDR3. V lost 4 bases and J lost 1, with 16 bases in between. The V gene's germline CDR1 is LGHNA and CDR2 YSLEER.

The chain combines TRBV27 with TRBJ1-6; no clear D gene. Germline-derived CDR1 and CDR2 are MNHEY and SMNVEV (reference sequence). CDR3 length equals 15 residues. V dropped 3 bases and J dropped 6 bases, with 12 bases sitting between them. The CDR3 region has the DNA TGTGCCAGCAGTTTCCGGGGAGGCCTTAATTCACCCCTCCACTTT. Its protein product is CASSFRGGLNSPLHF.

J is TRBJ1-5 and V is TRBV9; the D is unclear. Trimming left V 0 bases short and J 5 bases short, with 6 bases between. Germline values: CDR1 SGDLS, CDR2 YYNGEE. The CDR3 consists of 13 residues. The CDR3 DNA reads TGTGCCAGCAGCGTAGATCATGATCAGCCCCAGCATTTT. The encoded protein is CASSVDHDQPQHF. Full variable domain (outside the CDR3, taken from reference TRBV9 and TRBJ1-5): DSGVTQTPKHLITATGQRVTLRCSPRSGDLSVYWYQQSLDQGLQFLIQYYNGEERAKGNILERFSAQQFPDLHSELNLSSLELGDSALYFCASSVDHDQPQHFGDGTRLSIL.

DNA of the CDR3: TGCGCCAGCAGCCAAGATTTGGCTAGCGGGAGTTCCTACGAGCAGTACTTC. This translates into CASSQDLASGSSYEQYF. This chain connects TRBV4-1 to TRBJ2-7, with 10 bases that match TRBD2. This CDR3 is 17 amino acids long. Germline V gives CDR1 MGHRA, CDR2 YSYEKL. V shed 0 bases, J shed 1 base, and the junction held 6 bases outside the gene matches.

This chain joins TRBV2 and TRBJ1-4, with TRBD1 matching over 8 bases. Germline CDR1 reads SNHLY; CDR2 reads FYNNEI. The ends lost 3 bases at V and 8 bases at J; junction bases unmatched: 5. The CDR3 is made up of 14 amino acids. The CDR3 DNA reads as TGTGCCAGCAGTGAGGGACAGGCGGGCGAAAAACTGTTTTTT. This sequence encodes CASSEGQAGEKLFF. The complete variable domain, with remaining parts taken from reference TRBV2 and TRBJ1-4, reads EPEVTQTPSHQVTQMGQEVILRCVPISNHLYFYWYRQILGQKVEFLVSFYNNEISEKSEIFDDQFSVERPDGSNFTLKIRSTKLEDSAMYFCASSEGQAGEKLFFGSGTQLSVL.